These 29 T cell receptor beta chains came from one sample sequenced in a study of PD-1 blockade in classical Hodgkin lymphoma. Every patient had relapsed following autologous stem cell transplantation, and cohorts differed in brentuximab vedotin exposure. TCRdb's table, derived via immunoSEQ multiplex PCR, lists solely in-frame clones and lacks some. The sample contains some 100,000 clones, around 90% of which appear only once. Sequenced material: peripheral blood mononuclear cells (PBMCs), taken at baseline. The receptors were gathered from a human donor with classical Hodgkin lymphoma.

The chain links TRBV30 to TRBJ2-7, with D possibly TRBD2 on 6 matching bases. V was clipped by 3 bases and J by 7 bases, with 16 bases between them. The germline V gene has CDR1 GTSNPN and CDR2 SVGIG (reference sequence). This CDR3 is built from 13 residues. Written as DNA, the CDR3 is TGTGCCTGGAGATCGACTAGTCTGGGTGAGCAGTACTTC. Translating gives CAWRSTSLGEQYF.

The chain carries TRBV28 and TRBJ1-5; 10 bases are a match to TRBD1. This CDR3 spans 15 amino acids. CDR1 is MDHEN, CDR2 SYDVKM, per germline. With 7 bases clipped from V and 5 bases from J, the junction kept 8 bases outside the gene matches. CDR3 DNA sequence: TGTGCCAGCACTAACCGGGACAGGGGCGATCAGCCCCAGCATTTT. Protein sequence: CASTNRDRGDQPQHF.

The chain has TRBV9 and TRBJ1-4; no reliable D call. This CDR3 has 14 amino acids. The ends were cut back, 0 bases at V and 8 bases at J, with 11 bases in the middle. CDR1 and CDR2 (germline): SGDLS, YYNGEE. CDR3 region: CASSVGQDGEKLFF. For the CDR3, the DNA is TGTGCCAGCAGCGTAGGGCAGGACGGGGAAAAACTGTTTTTT.

The rearrangement uses TRBV28 and TRBJ2-2, with D possibly matching TRBD1 (8 bases). The CDR3 contains 16 residues. The V end was cut by 5 bases, the J end by 5 bases, with 18 bases between. From germline, CDR1 is MDHEN and CDR2 SYDVKM. The CDR3 nucleotides read TGTGCCAGCAGTCCTCACAGGGGGAGGGGTACCGGGGAGCTGTTTTTT. Protein: CASSPHRGRGTGELFF.

V usage is TRBV6-5 and J usage is TRBJ1-5; D is uncertain. V lost 0 bases to trimming and J lost 5 bases, with 8 bases between them. CDR3 length equals 14 residues. Germline V CDR1 and CDR2: MNHEY, SVGAGI. CDR3: CASSYSGRDQPQHF. In DNA form, the CDR3 reads TGTGCCAGCAGTTACTCGGGCAGAGATCAGCCCCAGCATTTT.

The J gene is TRBJ2-7, the V gene TRBV7-8, with D possibly being TRBD1 (7 bases). This CDR3 has 11 amino acids. Per germline, CDR1 SGHVS and CDR2 FQNEAQ. The CDR3 DNA follows: TGTGCGGAACAGGGGAGGTACGAGCAGTACTTC. It is translated as CAEQGRYEQYF.

V gene TRBV5-1 combines with J gene TRBJ2-2; TRBD2 matches 7 bases. Germline lookup yields CDR1 SGHRS and CDR2 YFSETQ. CDR3 length: 16 amino acids. With 1 base clipped from V and 8 bases from J, the junction kept 11 bases outside the gene matches. For the CDR3, the DNA is TGCGCCAGCAGCTTGCTTGCCAGGGCGGGAGCGGGGGAGCTGTTTTTT. It yields the protein CASSLLARAGAGELFF.

V and J are TRBV6-5 and TRBJ2-2; 8 bases line up with TRBD2. The germline V gene encodes CDR1 MNHEY and CDR2 SVGAGI. The CDR3 spans 14 residues. V lost 6 bases to trimming and J lost 6 bases; unmatched junction nucleotides: 6. The chain's CDR3 is CASRGTRRAGELFF. Here the CDR3 DNA reads TGTGCCAGCAGAGGGACTAGAAGAGCCGGGGAGCTGTTTTTT.

The chain recombines TRBV30 with TRBJ2-3, with 9 nucleotides matching TRBD2. J was trimmed by 6 bases and V by 0 bases; bases with no gene match: 13. This CDR3 comprises 17 residues. CDR1 and CDR2 (germline): GTSNPN, SVGIG (reference sequence). CDR3 nucleotide sequence: TGTGCCTGGAGTGTACTGCGGCCTAGCGGGGTAGGGGATACGCAGTATTTT. This encodes CAWSVLRPSGVGDTQYF.

V usage is TRBV7-9 and J usage is TRBJ2-1; 14 bases fit TRBD2. This CDR3 is built from 15 residues. CDR1 and CDR2 (germline): SEHNR, FQNEAQ (reference sequence). V trimming: 5 bases; J trimming: 5 bases; junction bases outside the gene matches: 2. CDR3: CASSPGLAGDNEQFF. The CDR3 coding sequence is TGTGCCAGCAGCCCGGGACTAGCGGGAGACAATGAGCAGTTCTTC.

The rearrangement uses TRBV5-1 and TRBJ1-2, with a tentative D call TRBD1 (5 bases). Trimming left V 0 bases short and J 4 bases short, with 10 bases between. The CDR3 totals 14 residues. Germline V gene sequence: CDR1 SGHRS, CDR2 YFSETQ. CDR3 nucleotide sequence: TGCGCCAGCAGCTTGGAAACGGGGACCTATGGCTACACCTTC. As protein: CASSLETGTYGYTF.

The count of this clone is one. V usage is TRBV25-1 and J usage is TRBJ1-4; D is ambiguous. Trimming stripped 6 bases from V and 0 bases from J, with 8 bases between. Per the germline V gene, CDR1 is MGHDK and CDR2 is SYGVNS. The CDR3 is made up of 14 amino acids. The CDR3 loop is CASSRRATNEKLFF. In DNA, the CDR3 is TGTGCCAGCAGCCGGAGAGCAACTAATGAAAAACTGTTTTTT.

J is TRBJ2-1 and V is TRBV29-1; maybe TRBD2 (5 bases). CDR1 SQVTM and CDR2 ANQGSEA come from the germline V gene. This CDR3 is built from 13 residues. The CDR3 DNA follows: TGCAGTACGGACTCACCTTCCTACAATGAGCAGTTCTTC. This translates into CSTDSPSYNEQFF.

This chain links TRBV7-8 with TRBJ2-1, with TRBD2 as a possible D gene (7 bases). Germline V gene lookup returns CDR1 SGHVS and CDR2 FQNEAQ. The CDR3 is 17 residues long. Trimming shortened V by 5 bases and J by 3 bases, and 20 bases separated the two germline ends. In DNA form, the CDR3 reads TGTGCCAGCAGCACCCCAGGGGAGGGCCGTTTCTACAATGAGCAGTTCTTC. It codes for CASSTPGEGRFYNEQFF.

This chain joins TRBV30 and TRBJ2-2, with D possibly being TRBD2 (6 bases). Between the trimmed V and J ends, which lost 0 bases and 5 bases, there was a span of 13 bases. The CDR3 extends over 15 amino acids. Germline assignment: CDR1 GTSNPN and CDR2 SVGIG (reference sequence). For the CDR3, the DNA is TGTGCCTGGAGTGTACTGGCCGGGGGAACCGGGGAGCTGTTTTTT. Amino acids: CAWSVLAGGTGELFF.

The CDR3 DNA is TGCGCCAGCAGTGGACTAGCGGGAGGCCCGGAAGAGACCCAGTACTTC. Its protein is CASSGLAGGPEETQYF. This chain joins TRBV10-2 and TRBJ2-5; 13 nucleotides agree with TRBD2. V shed 4 bases, J shed 3 bases, and the junction held 5 bases outside the gene matches. CDR1 and CDR2 (germline): WSHSY, SAAADI. CDR3 length: 16 residues.

This chain connects TRBV27 to TRBJ2-7; D is perhaps TRBD1 (5 bases). Germline CDR1 is MNHEY and CDR2 is SMNVEV (reference sequence). This CDR3 region has 13 residues. Trimming took 5 bases from V and 6 from J, leaving 14 bases between them. CDR3 residues: CASSRRVLGEQYF. The CDR3 bases are TGTGCCAGCAGTCGCAGGGTGTTGGGCGAGCAGTACTTC.

This clone appeared a single time. The chain combines TRBV6-5 with TRBJ2-1, with D perhaps TRBD2 (6 bases). Trimming pared 4 bases from V and 4 bases from J, leaving 8 bases between. The germline gives CDR1 MNHEY, CDR2 SVGAGI. The CDR3 runs 13 residues. CDR3 nucleotides: TGTGCCAGCAGTTGGAGGGTTTACAATGAGCAGTTCTTC. Protein: CASSWRVYNEQFF.

This clone showed up just once. DNA of the CDR3: TGTGCCAGCAGCTTTGCCGGGACAGGCGAGGATGGCTACACCTTC. As protein: CASSFAGTGEDGYTF. The J gene is TRBJ1-2, the V gene TRBV7-8, with TRBD1 identical over 8 bases. CDR1 SGHVS and CDR2 FQNEAQ come from the germline V gene. The trim removed 3 bases at V and 6 bases at J, leaving 9 bases unmatched. The CDR3 is 15 amino acids.

The genes are TRBV9 and TRBJ2-7; D is possibly TRBD1 (6 bases). The germline CDR1 and CDR2 sequences are SGDLS and YYNGEE. V was shortened by 0 bases and J by 7 bases, with 14 bases between the two germline ends. The CDR3 is 14 residues long. The CDR3 DNA follows: TGTGCCAGCAGCGTAGTAGGGGGAATGGGAGAGCAGTACTTC. It is translated as CASSVVGGMGEQYF.

This clone was found once. This chain connects TRBV4-1 to TRBJ2-7, with 7 positions matching TRBD1. The CDR3 runs 14 residues. Per the germline V gene, CDR1 is MGHRA and CDR2 is YSYEKL. Trimming cost V 1 base and J 3 bases; bases outside gene matches: 3. The CDR3 region is CASSQAGTDYEQYF. DNA of the CDR3: TGCGCCAGCAGCCAAGCCGGGACAGACTACGAGCAGTACTTC.

The rearrangement joins TRBV27 to TRBJ2-3, with TRBD2 as a possible D gene (6 bases). Trimming removed 4 bases at V and 1 base at J, with 15 bases between. The CDR3 contains 16 residues. CDR1 is MNHEY, CDR2 SMNVEV, per germline (reference sequence). CDR3 coding DNA: TGTGCCAGCAGTTACCGCCAGGGACTGGGCACAGATACGCAGTATTTT. Its translation is CASSYRQGLGTDTQYF.

The CDR3 is CASSWSSNFKGTEAFF. Written as DNA, the CDR3 is TGTGCCAGCAGTTGGTCCTCTAACTTTAAGGGGACTGAAGCTTTCTTT. The chain couples TRBV28 to TRBJ1-1; a possible D gene is TRBD1 (5 bases). The germline V gene has CDR1 MDHEN and CDR2 SYDVKM. The CDR3 consists of 16 residues. Trimming cost V 4 bases and J 5 bases, with 20 bases left between them.

The V and J genes are TRBV30 and TRBJ1-1; D is uncertain. The germline V and J ends were trimmed by 6 bases and 2 bases, with 13 bases remaining between them. The CDR3 runs 13 residues. Germline CDR1 reads GTSNPN; CDR2 reads SVGIG (reference sequence). The CDR3, as DNA: TGTGCCTGCAGCCTGCTGGGTAACACTGAAGCTTTCTTT. This encodes CACSLLGNTEAFF.

The chain joins TRBV9 to TRBJ1-2, with D possibly matching TRBD1 (5 bases). In germline, CDR1 is SGDLS, CDR2 YYNGEE. The CDR3 spans 15 residues. Trimming stripped 4 bases from V and 8 bases from J, with 21 bases between. The CDR3: CASSQTNTPGQGYTF. The CDR3 bases are TGTGCCAGCAGCCAAACAAACACTCCGGGGCAGGGCTACACCTTC.

The CDR3 DNA follows: TGCAGCGTTGAATCGGGCGGTCCTAGCACAGATACGCAGTATTTT. Its protein product is CSVESGGPSTDTQYF. This chain connects TRBV29-1 to TRBJ2-3; D unclear. The CDR3 is 15 residues long. Germline V gives CDR1 SQVTM, CDR2 ANQGSEA. Trimming took off 2 bases at V and 0 bases at J, with 12 bases between the two ends.

The chain recombines TRBV9 with TRBJ1-3, with 10 positions matching TRBD1. This CDR3 contains 17 residues. Trimming at V came to 3 bases and at J to 0 bases, leaving 6 bases not matched to a gene. CDR1 and CDR2 (germline): SGDLS, YYNGEE. Here the CDR3 reads CASSARQGASSGNTIYF. CDR3 in DNA: TGTGCCAGCAGCGCTAGACAGGGGGCGAGCTCTGGAAACACCATATATTTT. Supplemented by reference TRBV9 and TRBJ1-3, the full variable domain reads DSGVTQTPKHLITATGQRVTLRCSPRSGDLSVYWYQQSLDQGLQFLIQYYNGEERAKGNILERFSAQQFPDLHSELNLSSLELGDSALYFCASSARQGASSGNTIYFGEGSWLTVV.

The rearrangement joins TRBV7-8 to TRBJ2-4; TRBD2 is a possible D gene (5 bases). The germline V and J ends were trimmed by 5 bases and 3 bases, with 8 bases remaining between them. This CDR3 region has 13 residues. Germline CDR1 is SGHVS and CDR2 is FQNEAQ. The chain's CDR3 is CASSLRDKNIQYF. The CDR3 region has the DNA TGTGCCAGCAGCCTCCGGGACAAAAACATTCAGTACTTC.

The chain has TRBV27 and TRBJ1-2; possible D gene TRBD1, 5 bases. V lost 3 bases and J lost 4, with 12 bases in between. The CDR3 length is 14 residues. Germline-derived CDR1 and CDR2 are MNHEY and SMNVEV (reference sequence). The CDR3, as DNA: TGTGCCAGCAGTTTTGCAGGGAAAGGCTATGGCTACACCTTC. Translated, it gives CASSFAGKGYGYTF.